This is a list of T cell receptor beta chains from one sample in a study of blood T cell repertoires in COVID-19. Only in-frame clones appear in the TCRdb table, and some are missing; sequencing was by immunoSEQ multiplex PCR. This sample has fewer than 250,000 clones; less than 85% occur once, and the top ten carry 3.2%. The sequencing input was PBMCs or T cells enriched from blood (not recorded which). The receptors were sampled from a woman in her 30s who had recovered from COVID-19. CDR3s leave out the opening cysteine and the closing phenylalanine or tryptophan.

V	J	CDR3
TRBV5-1	TRBJ2-1	ASSLAGAKGNEQF
TRBV28	TRBJ2-7	ASSLGGFYEQY
TRBV7-2	TRBJ2-3	ASSTWTSGSEGQY
TRBV29-1	TRBJ2-7	SVATGYEQY
TRBV18	TRBJ2-3	ASSPSSRTDTQY
TRBV9	TRBJ1-6	ASSVGGDNSPLH
TRBV3-1/TRBV3-2	TRBJ1-1	ASSQEGRITGYAEAF
TRBV6-5	TRBJ1-6	ASSPSGGAHSPLH
TRBV18	TRBJ2-5	ASSRGLDETQY
TRBV28	TRBJ2-3	ASNSRVPGGLYTQY
TRBV27	TRBJ1-2	ASSPGQIYNYGYT
TRBV28	TRBJ1-4	ASSFSGQGEGKLF
TRBV6-1	TRBJ1-1	ASSEKNNRGTEAF
TRBV7-2	TRBJ1-2	ASTQFAANYGYT
TRBV19	TRBJ1-1	ASTRTGENTEAF
TRBV5-5	TRBJ2-3	ASSLLAGTDTQY
TRBV5-1	TRBJ1-1	ASSGVGDTEAF
TRBV19	TRBJ1-1	ASSSTGNTEAF
TRBV9	TRBJ2-6	ASSVATAGGSGANVLT
TRBV7-9	TRBJ2-5	ASSLGVGEETQY
TRBV28	TRBJ1-3	ASRQTGGAGNTIY
TRBV24-1	TRBJ2-1	ATSRQGTSNEQF